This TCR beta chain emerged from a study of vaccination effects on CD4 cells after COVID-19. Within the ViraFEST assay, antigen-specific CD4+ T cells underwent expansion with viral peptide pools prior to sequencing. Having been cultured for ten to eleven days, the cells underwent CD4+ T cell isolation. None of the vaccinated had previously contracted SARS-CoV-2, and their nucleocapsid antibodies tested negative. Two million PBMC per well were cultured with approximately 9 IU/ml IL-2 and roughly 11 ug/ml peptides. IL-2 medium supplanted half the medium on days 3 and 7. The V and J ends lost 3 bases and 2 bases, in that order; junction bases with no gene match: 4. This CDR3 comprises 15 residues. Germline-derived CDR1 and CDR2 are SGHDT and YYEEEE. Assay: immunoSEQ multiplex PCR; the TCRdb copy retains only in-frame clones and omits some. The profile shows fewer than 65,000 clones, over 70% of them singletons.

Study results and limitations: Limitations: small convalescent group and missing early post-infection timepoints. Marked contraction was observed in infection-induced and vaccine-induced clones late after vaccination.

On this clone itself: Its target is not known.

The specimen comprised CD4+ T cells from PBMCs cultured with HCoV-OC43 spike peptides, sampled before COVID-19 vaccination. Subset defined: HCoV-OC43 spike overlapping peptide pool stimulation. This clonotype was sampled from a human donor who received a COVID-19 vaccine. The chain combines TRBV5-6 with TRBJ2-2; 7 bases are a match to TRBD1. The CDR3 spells CASSSGTANTGELFF. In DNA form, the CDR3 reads TGTGCCAGCAGCTCCGGGACAGCCAACACCGGGGAGCTGTTTTTT.